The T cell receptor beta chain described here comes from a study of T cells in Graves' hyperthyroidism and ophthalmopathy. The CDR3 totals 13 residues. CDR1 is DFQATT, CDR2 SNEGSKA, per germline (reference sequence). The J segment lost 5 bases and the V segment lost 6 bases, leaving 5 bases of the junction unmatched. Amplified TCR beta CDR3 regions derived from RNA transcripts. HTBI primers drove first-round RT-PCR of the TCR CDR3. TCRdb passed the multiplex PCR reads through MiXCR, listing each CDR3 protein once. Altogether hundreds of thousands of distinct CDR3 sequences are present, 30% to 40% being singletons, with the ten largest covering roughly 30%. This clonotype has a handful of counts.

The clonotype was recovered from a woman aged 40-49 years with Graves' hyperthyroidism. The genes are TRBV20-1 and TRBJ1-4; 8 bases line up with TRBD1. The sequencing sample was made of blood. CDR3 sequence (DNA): TGCAGTGCCCAGGGGGCGCGAAATGAAAAACTGTTTTTT. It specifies CSAQGARNEKLFF.